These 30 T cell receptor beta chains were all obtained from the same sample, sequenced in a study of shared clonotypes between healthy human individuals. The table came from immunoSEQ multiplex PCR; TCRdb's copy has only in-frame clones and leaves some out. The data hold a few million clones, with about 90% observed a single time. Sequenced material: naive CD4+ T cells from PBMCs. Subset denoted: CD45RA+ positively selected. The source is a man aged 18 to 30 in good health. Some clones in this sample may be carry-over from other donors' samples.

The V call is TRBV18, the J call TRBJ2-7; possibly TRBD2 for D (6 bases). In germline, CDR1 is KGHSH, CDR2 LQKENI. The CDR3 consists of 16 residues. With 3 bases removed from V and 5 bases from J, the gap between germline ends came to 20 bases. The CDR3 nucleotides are TGTGCCAGCTCACCTCAGGGTACCGGGAGTATCAACGAGCAGTACTTC. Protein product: CASSPQGTGSINEQYF.

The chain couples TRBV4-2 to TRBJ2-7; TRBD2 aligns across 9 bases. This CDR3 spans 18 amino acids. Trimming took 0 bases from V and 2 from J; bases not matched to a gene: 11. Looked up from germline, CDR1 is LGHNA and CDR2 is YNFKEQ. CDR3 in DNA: TGTGCCAGCAGCCAAGATTATTGGGCTAGCGGGATCCCCTACGAGCAGTACTTC. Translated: CASSQDYWASGIPYEQYF.

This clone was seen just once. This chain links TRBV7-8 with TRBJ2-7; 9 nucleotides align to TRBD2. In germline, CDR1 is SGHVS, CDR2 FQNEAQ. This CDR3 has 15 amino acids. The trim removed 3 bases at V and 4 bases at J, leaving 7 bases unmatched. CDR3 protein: CASSFRSGRRYEQYF. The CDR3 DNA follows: TGTGCCAGCAGCTTCCGGAGCGGGAGGAGATACGAGCAGTACTTC.

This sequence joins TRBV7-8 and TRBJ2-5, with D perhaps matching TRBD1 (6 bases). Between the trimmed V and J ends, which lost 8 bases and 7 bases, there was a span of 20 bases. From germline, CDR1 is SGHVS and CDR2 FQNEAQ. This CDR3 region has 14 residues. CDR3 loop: CASHPRGPGATQYF. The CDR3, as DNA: TGTGCCAGCCATCCTAGGGGCCCAGGGGCGACCCAGTACTTC.

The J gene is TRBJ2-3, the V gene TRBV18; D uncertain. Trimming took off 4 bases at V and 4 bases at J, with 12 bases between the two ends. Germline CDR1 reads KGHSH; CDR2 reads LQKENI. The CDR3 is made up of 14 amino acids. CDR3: CASSQTPPPDTQYF. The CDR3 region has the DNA TGTGCCAGCTCACAAACACCACCTCCAGATACGCAGTATTTT.

This CDR3 is CASSVGPSGNNEQFF. The DNA of the CDR3 is TGTGCCAGCAGCGTAGGGCCTAGCGGGAACAATGAGCAGTTCTTC. The V and J genes are TRBV9 and TRBJ2-1, with 9 bases identical to TRBD2. This CDR3 comprises 15 residues. Germline CDR1 reads SGDLS; CDR2 reads YYNGEE. The V and J ends lost 0 bases and 5 bases, in that order; junction bases with no gene match: 3.

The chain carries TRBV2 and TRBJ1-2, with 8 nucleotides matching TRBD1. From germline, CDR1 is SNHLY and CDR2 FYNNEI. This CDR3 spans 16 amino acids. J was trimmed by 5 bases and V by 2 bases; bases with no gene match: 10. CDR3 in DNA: TGTGCCAGCAGTGAAAGGAGGACAGGGAGTATTTATGGCTACACCTTC. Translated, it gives CASSERRTGSIYGYTF.

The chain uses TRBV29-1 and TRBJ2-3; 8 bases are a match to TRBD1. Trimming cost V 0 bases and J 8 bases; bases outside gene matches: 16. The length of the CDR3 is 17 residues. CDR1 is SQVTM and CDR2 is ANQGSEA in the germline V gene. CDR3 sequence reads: CSVEEGGQGAVWGTQYF. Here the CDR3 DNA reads TGCAGCGTTGAAGAAGGTGGCCAGGGGGCCGTGTGGGGTACGCAGTATTTT.

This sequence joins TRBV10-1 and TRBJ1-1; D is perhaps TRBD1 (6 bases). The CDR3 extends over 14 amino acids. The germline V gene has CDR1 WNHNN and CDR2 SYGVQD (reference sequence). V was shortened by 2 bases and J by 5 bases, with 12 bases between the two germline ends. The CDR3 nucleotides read TGCGCCAGCAGTGAGGGGGACACGGGGACTGAAGCTTTCTTT. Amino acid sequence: CASSEGDTGTEAFF.

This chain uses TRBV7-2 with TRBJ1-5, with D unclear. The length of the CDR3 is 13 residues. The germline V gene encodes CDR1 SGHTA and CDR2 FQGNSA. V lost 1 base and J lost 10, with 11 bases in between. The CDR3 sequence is CASSLEVGKPQHF. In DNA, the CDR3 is TGTGCCAGCAGCTTAGAGGTAGGGAAACCCCAGCATTTT.

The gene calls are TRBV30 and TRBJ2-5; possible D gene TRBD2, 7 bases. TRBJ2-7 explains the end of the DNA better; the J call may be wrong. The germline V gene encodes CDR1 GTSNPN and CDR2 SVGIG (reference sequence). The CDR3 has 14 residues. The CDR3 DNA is TGTGCCTCAAGGGGGGGTCTTGGGGCCTACGAGCAGTACTTC. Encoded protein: CASRGGLGAYEQYF.

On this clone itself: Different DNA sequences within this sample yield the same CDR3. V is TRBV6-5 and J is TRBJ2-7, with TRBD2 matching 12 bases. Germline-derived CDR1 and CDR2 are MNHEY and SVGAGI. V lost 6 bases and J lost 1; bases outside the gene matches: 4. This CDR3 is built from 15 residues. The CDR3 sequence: CASSLGLAGSYEQYF. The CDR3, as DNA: TGTGCCAGCAGCCTCGGACTAGCGGGGTCCTACGAGCAGTACTTC.

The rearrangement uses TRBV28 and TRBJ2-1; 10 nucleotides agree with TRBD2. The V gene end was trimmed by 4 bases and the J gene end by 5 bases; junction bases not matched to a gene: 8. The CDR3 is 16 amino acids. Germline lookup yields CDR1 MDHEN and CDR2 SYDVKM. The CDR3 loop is CASSYVGGLANNEQFF. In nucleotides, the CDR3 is TGTGCCAGCAGTTACGTGGGGGGACTAGCGAACAATGAGCAGTTCTTC.

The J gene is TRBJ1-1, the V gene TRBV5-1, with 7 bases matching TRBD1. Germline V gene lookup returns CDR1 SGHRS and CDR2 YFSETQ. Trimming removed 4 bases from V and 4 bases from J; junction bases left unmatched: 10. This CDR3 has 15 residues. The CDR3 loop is CASSPNPAGGTEAFF. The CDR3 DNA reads TGCGCCAGCAGCCCAAACCCCGCAGGGGGCACTGAAGCTTTCTTT.

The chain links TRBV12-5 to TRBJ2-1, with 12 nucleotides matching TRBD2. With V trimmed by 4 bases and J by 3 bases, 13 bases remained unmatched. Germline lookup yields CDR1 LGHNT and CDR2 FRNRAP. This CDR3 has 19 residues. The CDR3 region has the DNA TGTGCTAGTGGTTCTCCAAGAACCGGGACTAGCGGGCACTACAATGAGCAGTTCTTC. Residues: CASGSPRTGTSGHYNEQFF.

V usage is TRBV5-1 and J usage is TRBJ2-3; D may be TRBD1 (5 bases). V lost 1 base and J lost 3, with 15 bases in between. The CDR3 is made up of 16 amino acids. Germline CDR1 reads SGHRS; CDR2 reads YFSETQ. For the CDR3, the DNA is TGCGCCAGCAGCTTGTATGCAGGGAAAGATACAGATACGCAGTATTTT. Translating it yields CASSLYAGKDTDTQYF.

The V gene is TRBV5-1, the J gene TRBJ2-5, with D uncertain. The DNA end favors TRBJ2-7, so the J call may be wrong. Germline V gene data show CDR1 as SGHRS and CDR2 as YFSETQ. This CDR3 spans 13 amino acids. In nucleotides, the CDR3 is TGCGCCAGCAGCTTGGGGGGTGTGTACGAGCAGTACTTC. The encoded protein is CASSLGGVYEQYF.

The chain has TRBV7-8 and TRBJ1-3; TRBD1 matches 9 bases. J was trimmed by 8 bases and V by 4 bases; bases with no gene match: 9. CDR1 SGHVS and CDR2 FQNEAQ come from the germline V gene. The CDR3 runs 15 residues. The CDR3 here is CASSSFRDRADTIYF. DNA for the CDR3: TGTGCCAGCAGCTCATTCCGGGACAGGGCTGACACCATATATTTT.

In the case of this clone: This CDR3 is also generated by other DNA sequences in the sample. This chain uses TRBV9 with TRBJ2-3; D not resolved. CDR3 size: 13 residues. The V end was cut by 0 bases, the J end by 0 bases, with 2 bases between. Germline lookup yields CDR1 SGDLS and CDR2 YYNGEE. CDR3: CASSVVSTDTQYF. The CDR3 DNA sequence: TGTGCCAGCAGCGTAGTCAGCACAGATACGCAGTATTTT.

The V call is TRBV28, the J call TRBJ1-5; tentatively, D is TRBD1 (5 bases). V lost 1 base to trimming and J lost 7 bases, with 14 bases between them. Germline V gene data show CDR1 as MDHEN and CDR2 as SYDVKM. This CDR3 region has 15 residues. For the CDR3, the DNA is TGTGCCAGCAGTTTATTAACGGGGGGGAGACAGCCCCAGCATTTT. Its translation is CASSLLTGGRQPQHF.

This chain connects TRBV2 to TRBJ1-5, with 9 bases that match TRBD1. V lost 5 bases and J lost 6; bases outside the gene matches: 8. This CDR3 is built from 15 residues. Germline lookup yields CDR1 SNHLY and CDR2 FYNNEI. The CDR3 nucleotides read TGTGCCAGCAGTTCAACAGGGGGCGTAGGTCAGCCCCAGCATTTT. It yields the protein CASSSTGGVGQPQHF.

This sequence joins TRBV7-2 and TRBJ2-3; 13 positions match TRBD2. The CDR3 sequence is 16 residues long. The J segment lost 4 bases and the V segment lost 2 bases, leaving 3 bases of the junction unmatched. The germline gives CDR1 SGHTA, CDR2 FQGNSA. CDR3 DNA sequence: TGTGCCAGCAGCTTACAACTAGCGGGAGGGCCAGATACGCAGTATTTT. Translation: CASSLQLAGGPDTQYF. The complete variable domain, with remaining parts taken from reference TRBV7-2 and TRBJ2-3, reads GAGVSQSPSNKVTEKGKDVELRCDPISGHTALYWYRQSLGQGLEFLIYFQGNSAPDKSGLPSDRFSAERTGGSVSTLTIQRTQQEDSAVYLCASSLQLAGGPDTQYFGPGTRLTVL.

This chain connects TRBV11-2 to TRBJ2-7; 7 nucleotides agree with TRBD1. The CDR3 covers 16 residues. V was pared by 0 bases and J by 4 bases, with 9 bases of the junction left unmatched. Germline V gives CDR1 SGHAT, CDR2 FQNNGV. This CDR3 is CASSLEKLGQRYEQYF. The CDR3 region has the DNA TGTGCCAGCAGCTTAGAAAAGTTGGGACAGAGATACGAGCAGTACTTC. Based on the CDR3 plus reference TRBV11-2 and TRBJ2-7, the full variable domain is EAGVAQSPRYKIIEKRQSVAFWCNPISGHATLYWYQQILGQGPKLLIQFQNNGVVDDSQLPKDRFSAERLKGVDSTLKIQPAKLEDSAVYLCASSLEKLGQRYEQYFGPGTRLTVT.

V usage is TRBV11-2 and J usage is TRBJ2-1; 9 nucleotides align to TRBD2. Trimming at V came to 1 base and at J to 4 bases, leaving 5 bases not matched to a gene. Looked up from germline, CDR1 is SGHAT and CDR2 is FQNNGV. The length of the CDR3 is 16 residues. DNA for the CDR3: TGTGCCAGCAGCTTAGTTCTAGCGGGGACATACAATGAGCAGTTCTTC. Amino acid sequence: CASSLVLAGTYNEQFF.

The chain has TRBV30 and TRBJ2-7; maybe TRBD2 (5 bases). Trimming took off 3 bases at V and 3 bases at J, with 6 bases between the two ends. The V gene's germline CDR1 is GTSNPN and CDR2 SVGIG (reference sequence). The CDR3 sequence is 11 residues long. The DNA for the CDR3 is TGTGCCTGGAGACTAGGCTACGAGCAGTACTTC. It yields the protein CAWRLGYEQYF. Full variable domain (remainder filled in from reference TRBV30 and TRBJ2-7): SQTIHQWPATLVQPVGSPLSLECTVEGTSNPNLYWYRQAAGRGLQLLFYSVGIGQISSEVPQNLSASRPQDRQFILSSKKLLLSDSGFYLCAWRLGYEQYFGPGTRLTVT.

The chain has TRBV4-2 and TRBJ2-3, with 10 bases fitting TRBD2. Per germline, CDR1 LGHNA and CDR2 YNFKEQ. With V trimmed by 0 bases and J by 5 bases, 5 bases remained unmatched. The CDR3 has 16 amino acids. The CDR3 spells CASSQDRAGGQDTQYF. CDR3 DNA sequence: TGTGCCAGCAGCCAAGATCGAGCGGGAGGGCAAGATACGCAGTATTTT.

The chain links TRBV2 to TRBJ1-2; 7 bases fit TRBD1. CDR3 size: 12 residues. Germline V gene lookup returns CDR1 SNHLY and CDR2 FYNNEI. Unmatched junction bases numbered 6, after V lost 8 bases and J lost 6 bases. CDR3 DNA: TGTGCCAGCCACAGGGGTTTGGATGGCTACACCTTC. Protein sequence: CASHRGLDGYTF.

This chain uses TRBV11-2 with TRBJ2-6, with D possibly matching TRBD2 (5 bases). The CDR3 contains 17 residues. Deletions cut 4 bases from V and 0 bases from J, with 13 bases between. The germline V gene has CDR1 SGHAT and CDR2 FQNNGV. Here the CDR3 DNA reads TGTGCCAGCAGCTCAGCGGTACCCAGCTCTGGGGCCAACGTCCTGACTTTC. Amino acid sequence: CASSSAVPSSGANVLTF. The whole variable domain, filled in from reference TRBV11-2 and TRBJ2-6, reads EAGVAQSPRYKIIEKRQSVAFWCNPISGHATLYWYQQILGQGPKLLIQFQNNGVVDDSQLPKDRFSAERLKGVDSTLKIQPAKLEDSAVYLCASSSAVPSSGANVLTFGAGSRLTVL.

Here the CDR3 DNA reads TGTGCCAGCAGCTTTCATTTCGGCGGGAGGGCAGATACGCAGTATTTT. This translates into CASSFHFGGRADTQYF. The J gene is TRBJ2-3, the V gene TRBV11-1, with TRBD2 matching 9 bases. This CDR3 spans 16 amino acids. Per the germline V gene, CDR1 is SGHAT and CDR2 is FQDESV (reference sequence). V dropped 3 bases and J dropped 4; count of bases not matched to a gene: 8. The full variable domain, completed using reference TRBV11-1 and TRBJ2-3, is EAEVAQSPRYKITEKSQAVAFWCDPISGHATLYWYRQILGQGPELLVQFQDESVVDDSQLPKDRFSAERLKGVDSTLKIQPAELGDSAMYLCASSFHFGGRADTQYFGPGTRLTVL.

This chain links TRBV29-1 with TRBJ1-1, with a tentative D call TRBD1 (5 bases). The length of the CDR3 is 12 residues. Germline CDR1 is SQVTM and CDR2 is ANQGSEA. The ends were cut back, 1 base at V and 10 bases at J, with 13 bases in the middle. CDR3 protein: CSVEGGEIGAFF. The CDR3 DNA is TGCAGCGTTGAAGGGGGGGAGATAGGAGCTTTCTTT.